This T cell receptor beta chain was sequenced for a study of blood T cell repertoires in COVID-19. There are 13 residues in the CDR3. Trimming shortened V by 0 bases and J by 10 bases, and 12 bases separated the two germline ends. Assay: immunoSEQ multiplex PCR; the TCRdb copy retains only in-frame clones and omits some. Among under 300,000 clones listed, around 83% were seen once. The chain couples TRBV12-3 or TRBV12-4 to TRBJ1-1, with D perhaps TRBD1 (5 bases). The sample was peripheral blood. This TCR came from a woman aged 40 to 55 who had recovered from COVID-19. The CDR3: CASSLAQQGIAFF. CDR3 DNA: TGTGCCAGCAGTTTAGCGCAGCAGGGAATAGCTTTCTTT.